This section outlines one T cell receptor beta chain sequence together with its context. The data were obtained in a study of blood T cell repertoires in COVID-19. V was pared by 8 bases and J by 2 bases, with 13 bases between. CDR1 is SGHRS, CDR2 YFSETQ, per germline. The CDR3 sequence is 14 residues long. TCRdb's table, derived via immunoSEQ multiplex PCR, lists solely in-frame clones and lacks some. This table holds tens of thousands of clones, approximately 85% found once. This TCR derives from a human donor in a cohort sampled during active COVID-19. This chain connects TRBV5-1 to TRBJ2-2; weak D call: TRBD2 (6 bases). The sequencing sample was made of peripheral blood. The CDR3 loop reads CASGRTDNTGELFF. In nucleotides, the CDR3 is TGCGCCAGTGGGAGGACTGACAACACCGGGGAGCTGTTTTTT.